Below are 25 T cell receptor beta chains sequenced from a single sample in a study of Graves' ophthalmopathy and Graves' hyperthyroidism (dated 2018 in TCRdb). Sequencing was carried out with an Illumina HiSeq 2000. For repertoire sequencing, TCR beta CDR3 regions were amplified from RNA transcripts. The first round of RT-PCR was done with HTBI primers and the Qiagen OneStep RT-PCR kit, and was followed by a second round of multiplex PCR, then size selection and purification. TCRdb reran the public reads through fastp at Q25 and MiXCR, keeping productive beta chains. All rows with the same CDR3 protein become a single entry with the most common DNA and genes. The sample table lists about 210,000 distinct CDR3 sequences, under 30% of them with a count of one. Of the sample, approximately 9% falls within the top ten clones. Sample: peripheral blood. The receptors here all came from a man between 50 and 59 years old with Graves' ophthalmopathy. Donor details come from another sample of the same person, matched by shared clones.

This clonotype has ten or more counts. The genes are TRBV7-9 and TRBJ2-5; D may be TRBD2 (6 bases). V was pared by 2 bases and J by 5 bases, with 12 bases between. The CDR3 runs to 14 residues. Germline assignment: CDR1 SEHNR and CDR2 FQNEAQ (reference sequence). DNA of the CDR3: TGTGCCAGCAGCTTAACACGGGAGAGGGAGACCCAGTACTTC. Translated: CASSLTRERETQYF.

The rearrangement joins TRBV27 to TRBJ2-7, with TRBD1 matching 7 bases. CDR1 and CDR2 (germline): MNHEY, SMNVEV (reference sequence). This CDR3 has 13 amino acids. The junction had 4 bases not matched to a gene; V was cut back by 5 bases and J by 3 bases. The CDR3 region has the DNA TGTGCCAGCAGTCCCAGGACAGGCTACGAGCAGTACTTC. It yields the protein CASSPRTGYEQYF.

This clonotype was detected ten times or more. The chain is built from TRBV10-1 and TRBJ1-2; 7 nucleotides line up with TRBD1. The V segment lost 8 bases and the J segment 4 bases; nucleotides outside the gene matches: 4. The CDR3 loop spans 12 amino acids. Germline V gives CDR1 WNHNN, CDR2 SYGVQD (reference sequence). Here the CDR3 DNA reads TGCGCCAGCCACAGGGGCGTCTATGGCTACACCTTC. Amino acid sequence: CASHRGVYGYTF.

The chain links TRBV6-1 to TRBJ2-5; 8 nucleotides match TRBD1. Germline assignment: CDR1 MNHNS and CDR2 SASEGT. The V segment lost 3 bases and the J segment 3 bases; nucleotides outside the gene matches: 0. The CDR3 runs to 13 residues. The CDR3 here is CASSEGQEETQYF. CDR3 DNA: TGTGCCAGCAGTGAGGGACAGGAAGAGACCCAGTACTTC.

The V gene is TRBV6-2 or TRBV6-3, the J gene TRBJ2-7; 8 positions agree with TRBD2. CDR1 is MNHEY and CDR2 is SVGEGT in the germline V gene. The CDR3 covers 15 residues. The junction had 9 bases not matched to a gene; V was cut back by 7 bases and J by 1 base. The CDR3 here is CASKESSGHSYEQYF. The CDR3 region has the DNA TGTGCCAGCAAGGAATCTAGCGGGCATTCCTACGAGCAGTACTTC.

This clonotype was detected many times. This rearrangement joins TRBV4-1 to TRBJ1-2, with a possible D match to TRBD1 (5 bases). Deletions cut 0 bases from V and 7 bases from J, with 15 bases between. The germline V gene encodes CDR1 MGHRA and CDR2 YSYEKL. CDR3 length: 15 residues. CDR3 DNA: TGCGCCAGCAGCCAAGATAGGAACAGGTTTGGTGGCTACACCTTC. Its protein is CASSQDRNRFGGYTF.

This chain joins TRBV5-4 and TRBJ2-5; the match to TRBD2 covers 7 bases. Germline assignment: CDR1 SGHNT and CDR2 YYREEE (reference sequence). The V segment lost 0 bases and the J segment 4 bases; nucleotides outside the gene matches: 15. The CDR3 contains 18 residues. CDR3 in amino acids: CASSLAGTTTRGRETQYF. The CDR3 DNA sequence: TGTGCCAGCAGCTTGGCCGGGACTACCACGAGAGGGAGAGAGACCCAGTACTTC.

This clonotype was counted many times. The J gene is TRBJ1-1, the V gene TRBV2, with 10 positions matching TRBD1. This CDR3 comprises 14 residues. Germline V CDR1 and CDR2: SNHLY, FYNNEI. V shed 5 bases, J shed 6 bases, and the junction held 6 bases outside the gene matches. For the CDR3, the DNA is TGTGCCAGCAGTAAAGGGACAGGGGCGGCTGAAGCTTTCTTT. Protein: CASSKGTGAAEAFF.

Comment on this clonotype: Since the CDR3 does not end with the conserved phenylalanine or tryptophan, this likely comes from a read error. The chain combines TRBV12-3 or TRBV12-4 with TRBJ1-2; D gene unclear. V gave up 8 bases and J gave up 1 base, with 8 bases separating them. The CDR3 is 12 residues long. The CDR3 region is CASGQINYGYTY. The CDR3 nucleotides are TGTGCCAGCGGGCAGATTAACTATGGCTACACCTAC.

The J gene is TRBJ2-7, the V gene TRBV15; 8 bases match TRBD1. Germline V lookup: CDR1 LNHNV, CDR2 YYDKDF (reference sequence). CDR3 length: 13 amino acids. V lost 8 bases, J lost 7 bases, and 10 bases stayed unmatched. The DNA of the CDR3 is TGTGCCACCTCAACTGACAGGGGTCGGGAGCAGTACTTC. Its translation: CATSTDRGREQYF.

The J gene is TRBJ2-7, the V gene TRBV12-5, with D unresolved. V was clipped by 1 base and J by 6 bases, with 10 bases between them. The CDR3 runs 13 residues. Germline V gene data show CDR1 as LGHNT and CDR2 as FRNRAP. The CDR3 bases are TGTGCTAGTGGTTTGGATGGGGTCTCCGAGCAGTACTTC. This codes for CASGLDGVSEQYF.

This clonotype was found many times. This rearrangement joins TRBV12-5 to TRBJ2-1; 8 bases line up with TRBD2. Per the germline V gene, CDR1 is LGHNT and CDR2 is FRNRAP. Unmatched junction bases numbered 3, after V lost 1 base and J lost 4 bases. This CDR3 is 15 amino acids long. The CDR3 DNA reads TGTGCTAGTGGTTTGGCGGGAGGGAGTTACAATGAGCAGTTCTTC. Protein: CASGLAGGSYNEQFF.

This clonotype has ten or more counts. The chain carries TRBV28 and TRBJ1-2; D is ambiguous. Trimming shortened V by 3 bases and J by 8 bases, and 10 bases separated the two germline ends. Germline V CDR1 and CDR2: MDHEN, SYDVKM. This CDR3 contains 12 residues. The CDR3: CASSFGEDGYTF. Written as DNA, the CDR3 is TGTGCCAGCAGTTTTGGGGAGGACGGCTACACCTTC.

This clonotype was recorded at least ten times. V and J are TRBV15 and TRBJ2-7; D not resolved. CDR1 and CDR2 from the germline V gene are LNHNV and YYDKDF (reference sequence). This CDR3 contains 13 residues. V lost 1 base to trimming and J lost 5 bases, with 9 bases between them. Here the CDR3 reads CATSRVIFNEQYF. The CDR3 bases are TGTGCCACCAGCAGAGTTATCTTCAACGAGCAGTACTTC.

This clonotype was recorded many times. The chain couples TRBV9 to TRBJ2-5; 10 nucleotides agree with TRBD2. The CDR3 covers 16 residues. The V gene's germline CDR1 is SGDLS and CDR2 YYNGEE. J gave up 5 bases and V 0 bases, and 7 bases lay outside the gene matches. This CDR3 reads CASSVGSSGSKETQYF. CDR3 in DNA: TGTGCCAGCAGCGTAGGATCTAGCGGGAGTAAGGAGACCCAGTACTTC.

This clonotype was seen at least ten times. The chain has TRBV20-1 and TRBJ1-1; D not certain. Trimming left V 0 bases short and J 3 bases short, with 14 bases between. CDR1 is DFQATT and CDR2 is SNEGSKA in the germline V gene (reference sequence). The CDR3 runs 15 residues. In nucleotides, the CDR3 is TGCAGTGCTAGAGATTTCCGGGAACGGGACACTGAAGCTTTCTTT. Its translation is CSARDFRERDTEAFF.

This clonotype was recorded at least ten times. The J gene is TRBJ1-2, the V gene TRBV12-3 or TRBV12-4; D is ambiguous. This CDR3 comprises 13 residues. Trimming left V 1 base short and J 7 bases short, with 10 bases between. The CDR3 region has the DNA TGTGCCAGCAGTTTAGGCCACCGCTTTGGCTACACCTTC. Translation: CASSLGHRFGYTF.

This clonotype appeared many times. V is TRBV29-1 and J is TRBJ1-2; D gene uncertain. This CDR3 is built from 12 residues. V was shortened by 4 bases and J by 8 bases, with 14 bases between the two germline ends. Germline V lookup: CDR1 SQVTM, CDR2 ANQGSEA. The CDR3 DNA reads TGCAGCGTTGGTTCTATCGTGGTCGGCTACACCTTC. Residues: CSVGSIVVGYTF.

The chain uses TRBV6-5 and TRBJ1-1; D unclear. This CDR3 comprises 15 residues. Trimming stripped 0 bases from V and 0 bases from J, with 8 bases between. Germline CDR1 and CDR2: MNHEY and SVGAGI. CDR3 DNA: TGTGCCAGCAGTTACTCGAGCAGTCTGAACACTGAAGCTTTCTTT. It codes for CASSYSSSLNTEAFF.

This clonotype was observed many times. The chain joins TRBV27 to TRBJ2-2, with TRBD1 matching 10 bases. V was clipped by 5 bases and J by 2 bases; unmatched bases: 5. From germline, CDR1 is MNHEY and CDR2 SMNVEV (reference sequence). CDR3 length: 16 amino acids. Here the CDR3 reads CASSGRDRGNTGELFF. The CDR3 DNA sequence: TGTGCCAGCAGTGGCCGGGACAGGGGTAACACCGGGGAGCTGTTTTTT.

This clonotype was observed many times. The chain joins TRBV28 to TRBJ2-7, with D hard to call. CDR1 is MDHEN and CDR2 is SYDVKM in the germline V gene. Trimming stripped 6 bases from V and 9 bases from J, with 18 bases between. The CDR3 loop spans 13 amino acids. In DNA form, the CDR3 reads TGTGCCAGCAGATCCCCGGGTCAAAAGGTGCAGTACTTC. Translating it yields CASRSPGQKVQYF.

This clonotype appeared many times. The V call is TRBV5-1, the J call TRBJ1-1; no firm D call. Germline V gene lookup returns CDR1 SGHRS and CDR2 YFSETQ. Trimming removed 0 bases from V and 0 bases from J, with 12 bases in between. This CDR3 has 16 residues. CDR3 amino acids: CASSLAGRALNTEAFF. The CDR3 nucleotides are TGCGCCAGCAGCTTGGCCGGGCGGGCATTGAACACTGAAGCTTTCTTT.

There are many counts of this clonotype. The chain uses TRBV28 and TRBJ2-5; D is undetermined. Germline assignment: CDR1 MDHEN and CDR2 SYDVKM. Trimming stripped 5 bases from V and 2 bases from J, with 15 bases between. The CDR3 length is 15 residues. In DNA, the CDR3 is TGTGCCAGCAGTGTACCCGTCCACGATCAAGAGACCCAGTACTTC. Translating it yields CASSVPVHDQETQYF.

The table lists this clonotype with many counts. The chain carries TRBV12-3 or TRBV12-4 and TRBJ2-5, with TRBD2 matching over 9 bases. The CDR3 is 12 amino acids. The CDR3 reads CAILAGVETQYF. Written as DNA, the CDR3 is TGTGCGATACTAGCGGGTGTAGAGACCCAGTACTTC.

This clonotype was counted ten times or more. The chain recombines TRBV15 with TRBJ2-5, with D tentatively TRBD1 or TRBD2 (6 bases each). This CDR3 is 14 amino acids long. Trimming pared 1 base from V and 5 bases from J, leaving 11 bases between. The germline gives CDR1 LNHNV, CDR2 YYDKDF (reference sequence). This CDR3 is CATSRGRGAETQYF. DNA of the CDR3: TGTGCCACCAGCAGAGGGAGGGGGGCTGAGACCCAGTACTTC.